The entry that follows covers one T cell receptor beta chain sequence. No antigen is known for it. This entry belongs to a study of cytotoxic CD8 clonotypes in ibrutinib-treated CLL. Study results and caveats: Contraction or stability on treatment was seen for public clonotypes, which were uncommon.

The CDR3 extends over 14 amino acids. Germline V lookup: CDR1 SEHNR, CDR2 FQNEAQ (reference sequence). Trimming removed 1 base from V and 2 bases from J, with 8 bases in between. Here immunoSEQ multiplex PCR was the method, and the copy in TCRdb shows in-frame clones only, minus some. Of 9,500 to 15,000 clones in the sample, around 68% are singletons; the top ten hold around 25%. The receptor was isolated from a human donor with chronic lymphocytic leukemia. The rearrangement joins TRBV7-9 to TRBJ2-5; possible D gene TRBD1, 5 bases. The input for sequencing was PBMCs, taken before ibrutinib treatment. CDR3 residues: CASSLGHRQETQYF. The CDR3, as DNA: TGTGCCAGCAGCTTAGGGCACAGGCAAGAGACCCAGTACTTC.